These T cell receptor beta chains were read from a single sample in a study of PD-1 blockade in classical Hodgkin lymphoma. Sequenced by immunoSEQ multiplex PCR; TCRdb stores in-frame clones only, minus some. The sample lists approximately 14,000 clones, about 89% occurring once. The sequencing input was CD8+ T cells from blood. The receptors were sampled from a human donor with classical Hodgkin lymphoma. CDR3s include the opening cysteine and the closing phenylalanine or tryptophan. The D gene is left open where the match is weak. Expanded clones get a size class; other rows say once, few or many, or leave the size out.

v_gene: TRBV9; d_gene: TRBD2; len: 16; abundance: NA; j_gene: TRBJ2-2; CDR3aa: CASSSSSGRTTGELFF; CDR3nt: TGTGCCAGCAGTTCCTCGAGCGGGAGAACGACCGGGGAGCTGTTTTTT
v_gene: TRBV6-1; d_gene: NA; len: 15; abundance: NA; j_gene: TRBJ1-5; CDR3aa: CASSEEGPPGAPQHF; CDR3nt: TGTGCCAGCAGTGAAGAGGGACCGCCTGGGGCGCCCCAGCATTTT
v_gene: TRBV7-3; d_gene: NA; len: 15; abundance: few; j_gene: TRBJ2-2; CDR3aa: CASSHLRGNTGELFF; CDR3nt: TGTGCCAGCAGCCATCTACGGGGGAACACCGGGGAGCTGTTTTTT
v_gene: TRBV9; d_gene: NA; len: 14; abundance: few; j_gene: TRBJ2-7; CDR3aa: CASSVGGSRGEQYF; CDR3nt: TGTGCCAGCAGCGTAGGGGGGTCCAGGGGCGAGCAGTACTTC
v_gene: TRBV9; d_gene: TRBD2; len: 17; abundance: NA; j_gene: TRBJ2-3; CDR3aa: CASSVGLAGISTDTQYF; CDR3nt: TGTGCCAGCAGCGTAGGACTAGCGGGAATTAGCACAGATACGCAGTATTTT
v_gene: TRBV6-4; d_gene: TRBD1; len: 15; abundance: NA; j_gene: TRBJ2-2; CDR3aa: CASSAGTGGTGELFF; CDR3nt: TGTGCCAGCAGTGCCGGGACAGGGGGCACCGGGGAGCTGTTTTTT
v_gene: TRBV7-8; d_gene: NA; len: 11; abundance: NA; j_gene: TRBJ2-5; CDR3aa: CASSFQETQYF; CDR3nt: TGTGCCAGCAGCTTTCAAGAGACCCAGTACTTC
v_gene: TRBV5-1; d_gene: NA; len: 16; abundance: NA; j_gene: TRBJ1-5; CDR3aa: CASTVRLVDSNQPQHF; CDR3nt: TGCGCCAGCACCGTCCGCCTCGTGGATAGCAATCAGCCCCAGCATTTT
v_gene: TRBV7-9; d_gene: NA; len: 15; abundance: once; j_gene: TRBJ1-1; CDR3aa: CASSLALGGGAGAFF; CDR3nt: TGTGCCAGCAGCTTAGCCCTGGGCGGGGGCGCGGGAGCTTTCTTT
v_gene: TRBV5-8; d_gene: NA; len: 14; abundance: NA; j_gene: TRBJ2-5; CDR3aa: CASSRPRVPETQYF; CDR3nt: TGTGCCAGCAGCCGTCCTAGAGTTCCGGAGACCCAGTACTTC
v_gene: TRBV6-5; d_gene: TRBD1; len: 16; abundance: once; j_gene: TRBJ1-2; CDR3aa: CASSSETGPVDYGYTF; CDR3nt: TGTGCCAGCAGTTCAGAGACAGGGCCCGTGGATTATGGCTACACCTTC
v_gene: TRBV13; d_gene: NA; len: 14; abundance: once; j_gene: TRBJ2-1; CDR3aa: CASSATEIIDEQFF; CDR3nt: TGTGCCAGCAGCGCGACCGAGATAATCGATGAGCAGTTCTTC
v_gene: TRBV6-1; d_gene: TRBD2; len: 15; abundance: NA; j_gene: TRBJ2-6; CDR3aa: CAIAGDPSGANVLTF; CDR3nt: TGTGCCATCGCGGGGGATCCCTCTGGGGCCAACGTCCTGACTTTC
v_gene: TRBV5-6; d_gene: NA; len: 12; abundance: NA; j_gene: TRBJ2-7; CDR3aa: CASSQPLSEQYF; CDR3nt: TGTGCCAGCAGCCAGCCCCTCTCCGAGCAGTACTTC
v_gene: TRBV11-2; d_gene: NA; len: 12; abundance: NA; j_gene: TRBJ2-2; CDR3aa: CASSPLSGELFF; CDR3nt: TGTGCCAGCAGCCCTCTGTCCGGGGAGCTGTTTTTT
v_gene: TRBV27; d_gene: NA; len: 13; abundance: NA; j_gene: TRBJ1-2; CDR3aa: CASLSKTNYGYTF; CDR3nt: TGTGCCAGCCTTTCTAAGACTAACTATGGCTACACCTTC
v_gene: TRBV9; d_gene: NA; len: 13; abundance: NA; j_gene: TRBJ1-3; CDR3aa: CASSGGGGNTIYF; CDR3nt: TGTGCCAGCAGCGGGGGGGGTGGAAACACCATATATTTT
v_gene: TRBV5-8; d_gene: NA; len: 13; abundance: once; j_gene: TRBJ1-1; CDR3aa: CASTMLVGGEAFF; CDR3nt: TGTGCCAGCACCATGTTGGTGGGTGGTGAAGCTTTCTTT
v_gene: TRBV19; d_gene: TRBD1; len: 17; abundance: NA; j_gene: TRBJ1-5; CDR3aa: CASSLPTGQGPSQPQHF; CDR3nt: TGTGCCAGTAGTCTTCCCACGGGACAGGGGCCCAGTCAGCCCCAGCATTTT
v_gene: TRBV5-1; d_gene: TRBD2; len: 15; abundance: NA; j_gene: TRBJ2-3; CDR3aa: CASSSARGGVDTQYF; CDR3nt: TGCGCCAGCAGCTCCGCCCGGGGGGGGGTAGATACGCAGTATTTT
v_gene: TRBV11-2; d_gene: NA; len: 15; abundance: NA; j_gene: TRBJ2-1; CDR3aa: CASIPPVGSYNEQFF; CDR3nt: TGTGCCAGCATCCCCCCGGTCGGATCCTACAATGAGCAGTTCTTC
v_gene: TRBV5-1; d_gene: NA; len: 14; abundance: NA; j_gene: TRBJ1-1; CDR3aa: CASSTTGMNTEAFF; CDR3nt: TGCGCCAGCAGTACAACAGGGATGAACACTGAAGCTTTCTTT
v_gene: TRBV5-4; d_gene: TRBD2; len: 16; abundance: NA; j_gene: TRBJ2-3; CDR3aa: CASSSLAGPRADTQYF; CDR3nt: TGTGCCAGCAGCTCCTTAGCGGGCCCGAGGGCAGATACGCAGTATTTT
v_gene: TRBV7-7; d_gene: NA; len: 14; abundance: NA; j_gene: TRBJ2-1; CDR3aa: CASSLGILGHEQFF; CDR3nt: TGTGCTAGCAGCTTAGGCATCCTAGGCCATGAGCAGTTCTTC
v_gene: TRBV27; d_gene: NA; len: 17; abundance: NA; j_gene: TRBJ2-5; CDR3aa: CASSLWAGARQRETQYF; CDR3nt: TGTGCCAGCAGTTTATGGGCAGGGGCGCGGCAAAGGGAGACCCAGTACTTC
v_gene: TRBV28; d_gene: TRBD1; len: 16; abundance: NA; j_gene: TRBJ2-1; CDR3aa: CASTSPGRDRGNEQFF; CDR3nt: TGTGCCAGCACTTCACCCGGGCGGGACAGGGGTAATGAGCAGTTCTTC
v_gene: TRBV27; d_gene: NA; len: 12; abundance: NA; j_gene: TRBJ1-2; CDR3aa: CASRGSYYGYTF; CDR3nt: TGTGCCAGCAGGGGGAGTTACTATGGCTACACCTTC
v_gene: TRBV19; d_gene: NA; len: 15; abundance: NA; j_gene: TRBJ2-1; CDR3aa: CASSIDYTSYNEQFF; CDR3nt: TGTGCCAGTAGTATCGACTACACTTCCTACAATGAGCAGTTCTTC
v_gene: TRBV15; d_gene: NA; len: 16; abundance: NA; j_gene: TRBJ2-5; CDR3aa: CATSTTAGHARETQYF; CDR3nt: TGTGCCACCAGCACGACCGCGGGACACGCTAGGGAGACCCAGTACTTC
v_gene: TRBV15; d_gene: NA; len: 15; abundance: NA; j_gene: TRBJ1-4; CDR3aa: CATSRGRGGNEKLFF; CDR3nt: TGTGCCACCAGCAGAGGAAGGGGAGGGAATGAAAAACTGTTTTTT
v_gene: TRBV7-9; d_gene: NA; len: 15; abundance: NA; j_gene: TRBJ2-1; CDR3aa: CASSLDGWTYNEQFF; CDR3nt: TGTGCCAGCAGCTTAGATGGCTGGACCTACAATGAGCAGTTCTTC
v_gene: TRBV5-1; d_gene: NA; len: 18; abundance: NA; j_gene: TRBJ1-2; CDR3aa: CASRLSVTTGNWNYGYTF; CDR3nt: TGCGCCAGCAGGCTATCCGTGACTACAGGGAATTGGAACTATGGCTACACCTTC
v_gene: TRBV11-2; d_gene: NA; len: 12; abundance: NA; j_gene: TRBJ2-1; CDR3aa: CASTPQGDEQFF; CDR3nt: TGTGCCAGCACCCCACAGGGCGATGAGCAGTTCTTC
v_gene: TRBV25-1; d_gene: NA; len: 16; abundance: NA; j_gene: TRBJ2-3; CDR3aa: CASSEWRQPHPDTQYF; CDR3nt: TGTGCCAGCAGTGAGTGGAGACAGCCTCACCCAGATACGCAGTATTTT
v_gene: TRBV7-9; d_gene: NA; len: 15; abundance: NA; j_gene: TRBJ2-1; CDR3aa: CASSHRDRGDIEQFF; CDR3nt: TGTGCCAGCAGCCATAGAGACAGAGGAGATATTGAGCAGTTCTTC
v_gene: TRBV7-9; d_gene: NA; len: 15; abundance: NA; j_gene: TRBJ1-5; CDR3aa: CASSSKEGINQPQHF; CDR3nt: TGTGCCAGCAGCTCGAAGGAGGGGATCAATCAGCCCCAGCATTTT
v_gene: TRBV5-6; d_gene: NA; len: 19; abundance: few; j_gene: TRBJ1-1; CDR3aa: CASSADSLTYRPKPLEAFF; CDR3nt: TGTGCCAGCAGCGCGGACAGCCTTACATACCGCCCCAAGCCTCTTGAAGCTTTCTTT
v_gene: TRBV2; d_gene: NA; len: 15; abundance: NA; j_gene: TRBJ1-5; CDR3aa: CASSDPGRGQQPQHF; CDR3nt: TGTGCCAGCAGTGACCCGGGCAGGGGCCAACAGCCCCAGCATTTT
v_gene: TRBV27; d_gene: NA; len: 14; abundance: NA; j_gene: TRBJ1-1; CDR3aa: CASSHGGSSIGAFF; CDR3nt: TGTGCCAGCAGCCACGGAGGGAGCTCGATCGGAGCTTTCTTT
v_gene: TRBV9; d_gene: NA; len: 14; abundance: NA; j_gene: TRBJ2-5; CDR3aa: CASSALTGGETQYF; CDR3nt: TGTGCCAGCAGCGCCCTGACAGGAGGGGAGACCCAGTACTTC
v_gene: TRBV11-2; d_gene: NA; len: 15; abundance: few; j_gene: TRBJ2-7; CDR3aa: CASSLLGLKRDEQYF; CDR3nt: TGTGCCAGCAGCTTACTCGGACTTAAACGGGACGAGCAGTACTTC